The 11 T cell receptor beta chains given below trace back to one sample, sequenced in a study of cytomegalovirus exposure and HLA in healthy donors. This PCR relied on a set of 60 Vbeta primers and 13 Jbeta primers. TCRdb's table, derived via immunoSEQ multiplex PCR, lists solely in-frame clones and lacks some. The data show 90,000 to 150,000 clones, with around four fifths seen just once and 4.1% held by the top ten. The material sequenced was PBMCs. Receptors originate from a woman aged 40 to 49 in good health and CMV-seronegative.

This clone was detected once. The J gene is TRBJ2-7, the V gene TRBV10-3; D is unresolved. Per the germline V gene, CDR1 is ENHRY and CDR2 is SYGVKD. The CDR3 runs to 13 residues. V lost 4 bases and J 3 bases, leaving 10 bases between the germline ends. CDR3 protein: CAISGVLVYEQYF. The CDR3 nucleotides read TGTGCCATCAGTGGAGTGTTGGTCTACGAGCAGTACTTC.

V is TRBV27 and J is TRBJ2-1; maybe TRBD2 (6 bases). Germline CDR1 reads MNHEY; CDR2 reads SMNVEV (reference sequence). The CDR3 is 13 amino acids. V gave up 0 bases and J gave up 8 bases, with 8 bases separating them. This CDR3 is CASSLSGEDEQFF. The CDR3 DNA reads TGTGCCAGCAGTTTATCCGGGGAGGATGAGCAGTTCTTC.

This chain connects TRBV4-3 to TRBJ1-1, with D perhaps matching TRBD1 (5 bases). V was trimmed by 2 bases and J by 3 bases, leaving 10 bases between them. The germline gives CDR1 LGHNA, CDR2 YSLEER. The CDR3 is 14 residues long. CDR3 protein: CASSQQQVYTEAFF. The CDR3 DNA reads as TGCGCCAGCAGCCAACAACAGGTTTACACTGAAGCTTTCTTT.

The rearrangement joins TRBV5-8 to TRBJ1-1; no clear D gene. Germline V gives CDR1 SGHTS, CDR2 YDEGEE. CDR3 length equals 14 residues. The germline V and J ends were trimmed by 1 base and 0 bases, with 7 bases remaining between them. CDR3 region: CASSLRVLNTEAFF. The DNA of the CDR3 is TGTGCCAGCAGCTTGCGGGTCTTGAACACTGAAGCTTTCTTT.

The V gene is TRBV30, the J gene TRBJ2-1, with 16 bases aligning to TRBD2. Germline CDR1 is GTSNPN and CDR2 is SVGIG (reference sequence). CDR3 length equals 15 residues. V was clipped by 1 base and J by 10 bases; unmatched bases: 4. CDR3 coding DNA: TGTGCCTGGAGTGGAAAGGGACTAGCGGGAGGGGAGCAGTTCTTC. It translates to CAWSGKGLAGGEQFF.

The rearrangement links TRBV6-5 to TRBJ1-2, with D possibly being TRBD1 (5 bases). V gave up 5 bases and J gave up 4 bases, with 11 bases separating them. Germline lookup yields CDR1 MNHEY and CDR2 SVGAGI. CDR3 length: 13 amino acids. The CDR3 sequence is CASSPSRVYGYTF. The CDR3 bases are TGTGCCAGCAGTCCCAGCAGGGTCTATGGCTACACCTTC.

This rearrangement joins TRBV11-1 to TRBJ2-7; tentative D call: TRBD1 (5 bases). The germline V and J ends were trimmed by 4 bases and 0 bases, with 10 bases remaining between them. Germline values: CDR1 SGHAT, CDR2 FQDESV (reference sequence). The CDR3 runs to 14 residues. The CDR3 loop is CASSYQGSSYEQYF. The DNA of the CDR3 is TGTGCCAGCAGCTACCAGGGCAGCTCCTACGAGCAGTACTTC.

The sample holds a few counts of this clone. The CDR3 DNA follows: TGTGCCAGCAGCCTACGTACTACGGGAGAAAAGCAGTACTTC. This translates into CASSLRTTGEKQYF. The chain combines TRBV7-2 with TRBJ2-7; tentatively, D is TRBD2 (6 bases). Germline CDR1 is SGHTA and CDR2 is FQGNSA. CDR3 size: 14 residues. V dropped 5 bases and J dropped 8 bases, with 19 bases sitting between them.

This clone has a handful of counts. This chain joins TRBV14 and TRBJ2-1; 7 nucleotides agree with TRBD1. This CDR3 spans 16 amino acids. Per germline, CDR1 SGHDN and CDR2 FVKESK. The junction had 6 bases not matched to a gene; V was cut back by 4 bases and J by 0 bases. CDR3 bases: TGTGCCAGCAGCCCGTGGACAGGACGCTCCTACAATGAGCAGTTCTTC. Its translation is CASSPWTGRSYNEQFF. Full variable domain (missing parts from reference TRBV14 and TRBJ2-1): EAGVTQFPSHSVIEKGQTVTLRCDPISGHDNLYWYRRVMGKEIKFLLHFVKESKQDESGMPNNRFLAERTGGTYSTLKVQPAELEDSGVYFCASSPWTGRSYNEQFFGPGTRLTVL.

CDR3 region: CASSPWGGGHF. CDR3 sequence (DNA): TGTGCCAGCAGCCCTTGGGGGGGTGGGCATTTT. The rearrangement joins TRBV7-3 to TRBJ1-5, with D tentatively TRBD1 (5 bases). V shed 5 bases and J shed 15 bases, with 14 bases lying between them. The germline gives CDR1 SGHTA, CDR2 FQGTGA. This CDR3 contains 11 residues.

This clone was recorded once. Germline and junction disagree at one end, which may indicate a read error. The V and J genes are TRBV7-7 and TRBJ2-2; TRBD2 matches at 8 bases. Germline CDR1 is SSHAT and CDR2 is FNYEAQ (reference sequence). The CDR3 contains 15 residues. The DNA for the CDR3 is TGTGCTAGCAGCTCGGTGGTTAGCGGGAACGGGGAGCTGTTTTTT. Translating gives CASSSVVSGNGELFF. The whole variable domain, filled in from reference TRBV7-7 and TRBJ2-2, reads GAGVSQSPRYKVTKRGQDVTLRCDPISSHATLYWYQQALGQGPEFLTYFNYEAQPDKSGLPSDRFSAERPEGSISTLTIQRTEQRDSAMYRCASSSVVSGNGELFFGEGSRLTVL.